The 11 T cell receptor beta chains below come from one sample, sequenced in a study of OX40 agonist ivuxolimab in advanced cancers. Sequencing was performed with immunoSEQ multiplex PCR; in TCRdb, only in-frame clones are kept and a portion is missing. The sample has 8,500 to 13,000 clones; around 80% are singletons. The source was CD4+ or CD8+ T cells sorted from blood, collected in a trial of the OX40 agonist ivuxolimab. Receptors originate from an adult with an advanced solid tumor such as melanoma, head and neck, liver or kidney cancer.

For this clone: Since no conserved phenylalanine or tryptophan closes the CDR3, a read error is the likely cause. J is TRBJ2-6 and V is TRBV23-1, with D possibly TRBD1 on 5 matching bases. TRBV23-1 falls under the ORF class, with uncertain function. Trimming stripped 4 bases from V and 5 bases from J, with 21 bases between. The CDR3 has 18 residues. CDR3 protein: CASSRWGTQQSRANVLTS. For the CDR3, the DNA is TGCGCCAGCAGTCGATGGGGCACGCAACAAAGTCGGGCCAACGTCCTGACTTCC.

J is TRBJ2-3 and V is TRBV9; 11 bases agree with TRBD2. Germline V lookup: CDR1 SGDLS, CDR2 YYNGEE. There are 16 residues in the CDR3. V lost 3 bases, J lost 2 bases, and 5 bases stayed unmatched. This CDR3 reads CASSAGLAAITDTQYF. CDR3 nucleotides: TGTGCCAGCAGCGCGGGACTAGCGGCCATCACAGATACGCAGTATTTT.

The chain is built from TRBV4-1 and TRBJ2-1, with D tentatively TRBD1 or TRBD2 (5 bases each). With 4 bases removed from V and 4 bases from J, the gap between germline ends came to 14 bases. The CDR3 loop spans 15 amino acids. Germline V CDR1 and CDR2: MGHRA, YSYEKL. The CDR3: CASSRRDGQYNEQFF. The CDR3 DNA reads TGCGCCAGCAGCCGCCGGGACGGTCAGTACAATGAGCAGTTCTTC.

The rearrangement uses TRBV7-6 and TRBJ2-7; the D gene could be TRBD1 or TRBD2 (5 bases each). V gave up 2 bases and J gave up 5 bases, with 13 bases separating them. From germline, CDR1 is SGHVS and CDR2 FNYEAQ. This CDR3 is built from 14 residues. The CDR3 loop reads CASSLLVGDDEQYF. CDR3 in DNA: TGTGCCAGCAGCTTACTAGTCGGGGACGACGAGCAGTACTTC.

The chain combines TRBV2 with TRBJ2-3; 10 bases align to TRBD2. Losses at the gene ends were 6 bases for V and 2 bases for J; bases not matched to a gene: 14. CDR3 length equals 18 residues. The germline gives CDR1 SNHLY, CDR2 FYNNEI. DNA for the CDR3: TGTGCCAGCAGGATGACAAGCAGCGGGGGGGCCTCCACAGATACGCAGTATTTT. Translated: CASRMTSSGGASTDTQYF.

The rearrangement uses TRBV5-5 and TRBJ1-1, with 8 bases matching TRBD1. Germline assignment: CDR1 SGHKS and CDR2 YYEKEE (reference sequence). J gave up 0 bases and V 3 bases, and 10 bases lay outside the gene matches. The CDR3 contains 17 residues. Written as DNA, the CDR3 is TGTGCCAGCAGCTATCGGACAGGGCCCACCATGAACACTGAAGCTTTCTTT. This encodes CASSYRTGPTMNTEAFF.

This clone qualifies as medium-sized. This chain connects TRBV2 to TRBJ1-5; D is ambiguous. Germline loops: CDR1 SNHLY, CDR2 FYNNEI. Trimming removed 6 bases from V and 1 base from J, with 13 bases in between. CDR3 length: 15 residues. In DNA, the CDR3 is TGTGCCAGCAGCGACGGACGGATGAGCAATCAGCCCCAGCATTTT. It is translated as CASSDGRMSNQPQHF. Supplemented by reference TRBV2 and TRBJ1-5, the full variable domain reads EPEVTQTPSHQVTQMGQEVILRCVPISNHLYFYWYRQILGQKVEFLVSFYNNEISEKSEIFDDQFSVERPDGSNFTLKIRSTKLEDSAMYFCASSDGRMSNQPQHFGDGTRLSIL.

This chain joins TRBV27 and TRBJ1-1; TRBD1 matches at 7 bases. Unmatched junction bases numbered 5, after V lost 3 bases and J lost 10 bases. The CDR3 has 12 amino acids. Germline-derived CDR1 and CDR2 are MNHEY and SMNVEV (reference sequence). CDR3 in amino acids: CASSFAGGRAFF. The CDR3 DNA reads TGTGCCAGCAGTTTCGCAGGGGGACGAGCTTTCTTT.

The sample holds a few counts of this clone. V and J are TRBV29-1 and TRBJ1-5; D not resolved. The germline V gene has CDR1 SQVTM and CDR2 ANQGSEA. This CDR3 spans 14 amino acids. The CDR3 coding sequence is TGCCGCCGGGCATGGGCAAAGGGAAGTCAGCCCCAGCATTTT. Translating it yields CRRAWAKGSQPQHF.

In DNA form, the CDR3 reads TGTGCCAGCAGCTCGGCGGTGACAGATACGCAGTATTTT. Translation gives CASSSAVTDTQYF. This rearrangement joins TRBV7-8 to TRBJ2-3, with D unresolved. The germline V gene has CDR1 SGHVS and CDR2 FQNEAQ. The CDR3 is made up of 13 amino acids. Between the trimmed V and J ends, which lost 4 bases and 3 bases, there was a span of 8 bases.

The chain recombines TRBV19 with TRBJ2-6, with D possibly TRBD1 on 6 matching bases. Looked up from germline, CDR1 is LNHDA and CDR2 is SQIVND (reference sequence). The V and J ends lost 0 bases and 0 bases respectively, with 6 bases between them. This CDR3 has 16 amino acids. In nucleotides, the CDR3 is TGTGCCAGTAGTATAGACAGGGGCTCTGGGGCCAACGTCCTGACTTTC. Translated, it gives CASSIDRGSGANVLTF.